A selection of T cell receptor beta chains follows, all from one sample in a study of T-cell memory formation after mild COVID-19. TCRdb ran MiXCR on the 5' RACE reads and lists one entry per CDR3 protein. The table includes 300,000 to 400,000 distinct CDR3 sequences, over 20% detected once. Sequenced sample: PBMCs or a T cell subset sorted from them (not recorded which). These receptors all stem from an adult woman who had mild COVID-19 (a few samples of this study predate the infection). Cell type and time point are not known. The CDR3 runs from the conserved cysteine through the conserved F or W. The D gene is left open where the match is weak. Rows may omit the clone size; those that give it use once, few, many or a size class.

CDR3 DNA	CDR3 protein	J gene	CDR3 length	D gene	clone size	V gene
TGCGCCAGCAGCTTGGAGGCAGGGTCCCATGGCTACACCTTC	CASSLEAGSHGYTF	TRBJ1-2	14	-	-	TRBV5-1
TGCGCCAGCAGCTCCCACGCTGCCAATGAGCAGTTCTTC	CASSSHAANEQFF	TRBJ2-1	13	-	-	TRBV5-1
TGCAGTGCTAACAGGGATTTGGAAAATGGCTACACCTTC	CSANRDLENGYTF	TRBJ1-2	13	-	few	TRBV20-1
TGTGCCAGCAGCTTAGCACCGGGGGGTAGTGGCTATGGCTACACCTTC	CASSLAPGGSGYGYTF	TRBJ1-2	16	-	-	TRBV7-9
TGTGCCAGCAGCCCCACCGGGCGCCTGAGCACAGATACGCAGTATTTT	CASSPTGRLSTDTQYF	TRBJ2-3	16	-	-	TRBV7-9
TGTGCCAGCAGCTTAGGGACAGGGGGCCGGGAAGCTTTCTTT	CASSLGTGGREAFF	TRBJ1-1	14	TRBD1	-	TRBV7-8
TGCGCCAGCAGCCTAAGCGAAAGGGGAACAGATACGCAGTATTTT	CASSLSERGTDTQYF	TRBJ2-3	15	-	few	TRBV4-1
TGTGCCAGCAGCGCCGGGACAGGGGGCCTTAGTACCTATGAGCAGTTCTTC	CASSAGTGGLSTYEQFF	TRBJ2-1	17	TRBD1	-	TRBV11-2
TGCGCCAGCAGCTTCCCGAAAGGAGGGACTGACACCACCAGGGCCTATGGCTACACCTTC	CASSFPKGGTDTTRAYGYTF	TRBJ1-2	20	-	many	TRBV5-1
TGTGCCAGCAGTTTTCGGATAGCGGGAGTTAATGAGCAGTTCTTC	CASSFRIAGVNEQFF	TRBJ2-1	15	TRBD2	few	TRBV12-3/TRBV12-4
TGTGCCAGCAGCACCGACTTCAGAAGCTCCTACGAGCAGTACTTC	CASSTDFRSSYEQYF	TRBJ2-7	15	-	-	TRBV7-9
TGTGCCAGCAGCTTAGAGCAGGGCGGCTACACCGAATCACAGTATTTT	CASSLEQGGYTESQYF	TRBJ2-3	16	-	-	TRBV7-8
TGCGCCAGCAGCCAAGGTCTACTACTCGAGCAGTACTTC	CASSQGLLLEQYF	TRBJ2-7	13	-	-	TRBV4-3
TGTGCCAGCAGTACTACTAGCGGGATGTTTCATGAGCAGTTCTTC	CASSTTSGMFHEQFF	TRBJ2-1	15	TRBD2	-	TRBV12-3/TRBV12-4
TGTGCCACCAGCAGAGATCGCCCTAGCCATGAGACCCAGTACTTC	CATSRDRPSHETQYF	TRBJ2-5	15	-	-	TRBV15
TGTGCCAGCAGTCCAGACTCGGGAGGGGGCTACACCTTC	CASSPDSGGGYTF	TRBJ1-2	13	-	-	TRBV6-5
TGTGCCAGCAGCTTTGACGGGGGACCCTACGAGCAGTACTTC	CASSFDGGPYEQYF	TRBJ2-7	14	-	few	TRBV7-9
TGTGCCAGCAGCTCTCGCCCGAGCGGGAGAGAAACCCGCTACGAGCAGTACTTC	CASSSRPSGRETRYEQYF	TRBJ2-7	18	TRBD2	-	TRBV11-2
TGCGCCAGCAGCTTGGCAGCACTAGCGGGGGGCGGGGATACGCAGTATTTT	CASSLAALAGGGDTQYF	TRBJ2-3	17	TRBD2	few	TRBV5-1
TGCAGTGCTGAAGGAGGGAATACCGGGACCTCTATGTACGAGCAGTACTTC	CSAEGGNTGTSMYEQYF	TRBJ2-7	17	-	once	TRBV20-1
TGTGCCAGCTCACCAAGACAGGGAAGAGTTGACGAGCAGTACTTC	CASSPRQGRVDEQYF	TRBJ2-7	15	TRBD1	-	TRBV18
TGCAGCGTTGAGAAGCAGGGGGTAGATACGCAGTATTTT	CSVEKQGVDTQYF	TRBJ2-3	13	TRBD1	-	TRBV29-1
TGTGCCAGCAGATCAACCGGGACAGGGAACGGCTTTTTT	CASRSTGTGNGFF	TRBJ1-5	13	TRBD1	-	TRBV28